This TCR beta chain was recorded in a study of tumor-infiltrating lymphocytes in primary liver carcinoma. Study-wide background: Stage T1-T3 N0M0 tumors spanned roughly 4 to 10 cm. General study points: Among the pair types, tumor region pairs showed more overlap than tumor-adjacent and tumor-blood pairs.

The tissue used was unsorted bulk material of roughly 17-34 mg. RNA and DNA were co-extracted from it with the AllPrep DNA/RNA mini kit. Patients were treatment-naive with chronic HBV infection. A word on this clonotype: Its cognate antigen is unknown.

The template, roughly 510 ng total RNA, yielded TCR beta cDNA made with a constant-region primer. Library construction for TCR beta comprised three nested multiplex PCR rounds performed with slightly modified ARM-PCR. The study ran its first two PCR rounds for approximately 10 cycles each, using TRBV1-TRBV30 forward primers and a C-beta reverse primer. TCRdb independently ran MiXCR on the multiplex PCR reads; one entry per CDR3 protein. The sample comprises about 92,000 distinct CDR3 sequences, 65% to 70% of which are singletons, and 27% rests with the top ten. The V gene's germline CDR1 is ENHRY and CDR2 SYGVKD. V shed 6 bases and J 3 bases; nucleotides not matched to a gene: 11. The CDR3 length is 17 residues.

The chain is built from TRBV10-3 and TRBJ2-2; 9 nucleotides agree with TRBD2. The receptor comes from a man aged 35 to 55 with primary liver carcinoma and hepatitis B virus infection. The sequenced sample was tumor-adjacent normal liver tissue. DNA for the CDR3: TGTGCCATCAGCTTTTCTAGACTAGCGGTTCACACCGGGGAGCTGTTTTTT. Encoded protein: CAISFSRLAVHTGELFF.